This is a list of T cell receptor beta chains from one sample in a study of blood T cell repertoires in COVID-19. TCRdb keeps only in-frame clones here, not all; method: immunoSEQ multiplex PCR. The profile shows some 220,000 clones, about 80% of them singletons. The sample was peripheral blood. All receptors derive from a woman between 25 and 40 years old who had recovered from COVID-19. CDR3s include the opening cysteine and the closing phenylalanine or tryptophan. Fields, in order: clone size, V gene, D gene, J gene, CDR3 DNA, CDR3 protein. D genes are given only for firm matches. Part of the rows lack a size; the others show once, few, many or a class for expanded clones.

-,TRBV30,TRBD2,TRBJ2-5,TGTGCCTGGAGTGTAATCTCTAGCGGGAAAGGTACCCAGTACTTC,CAWSVISSGKGTQYF
-,TRBV6-5,-,TRBJ2-1,TGTGCCAGCAGTTACGGAGGCGGACTCTCCTACAATGAGCAGTTCTTC,CASSYGGGLSYNEQFF
-,TRBV5-4,-,TRBJ2-3,TGTGCCAGCAGCCAAGCGCAAACTAGCACAGATACGCAGTATTTT,CASSQAQTSTDTQYF
-,TRBV29-1,TRBD2,TRBJ2-5,TGCGCGGGGGGCTCCTACCAAGAGACCCAGTACTTC,CAGGSYQETQYF
-,TRBV7-8,TRBD1,TRBJ1-5,TGTGCCAGCAGCTTAGGGACAGGGAATCAGCCCCAGCATTTT,CASSLGTGNQPQHF
-,TRBV28,TRBD2,TRBJ2-1,TGTGCCAGCAGTTTAGGCGGACTAGCGGAGTACAATGAGCAGTTCTTC,CASSLGGLAEYNEQFF
-,TRBV19,-,TRBJ1-2,TGTGCCAGTGTCCGGGGCTATGGCTACACCTTC,CASVRGYGYTF
-,TRBV11-2,TRBD2,TRBJ2-7,TGTGCCAGCAGCTTAGAGCGGGGGGCGGGCTACGAGCAGTACTTC,CASSLERGAGYEQYF
-,TRBV6-5,-,TRBJ1-1,TGTGCCACCCTGGACAGGAACACTGAAGCTTTCTTT,CATLDRNTEAFF
once,TRBV28,-,TRBJ1-5,TGTGCCAGCAGTCTACGTAGGGGGAGCAATCAGCCCCAGCATTTT,CASSLRRGSNQPQHF
-,TRBV5-1,TRBD1,TRBJ1-6,TGCGCCAGCAGCCTCGGACAGGACCGGATCTCACCCCTCCACTTT,CASSLGQDRISPLHF
-,TRBV14,TRBD2,TRBJ2-3,TGTGCCAGCAGCCAAGACTCCTCTAGCGGGAGGACGCAGTATTTT,CASSQDSSSGRTQYF
-,TRBV5-6,TRBD1,TRBJ1-2,TGTGCCAGCAGCCTCCGGGACAGGGGTCCCCGCACCTTC,CASSLRDRGPRTF
-,TRBV7-9,TRBD1,TRBJ1-1,TGTGCCAGCACCCCGGGACAGCAGAACACTGAAGCTTTCTTT,CASTPGQQNTEAFF
-,TRBV3-1/TRBV3-2,TRBD2,TRBJ2-3,TGTGCCAGCAGCCAATATAACAGCGGGAGAGCAGATACGCAGTATTTT,CASSQYNSGRADTQYF
-,TRBV28,-,TRBJ1-2,TGTGCCAGCAGTTTAGGGGCGGACTATGGCTACACCTTC,CASSLGADYGYTF
once,TRBV6-5,-,TRBJ1-5,TGTGCCAGCAGTTACTCAGAGTCCAATCAGCCCCAGCATTTT,CASSYSESNQPQHF
few,TRBV24-1,TRBD2,TRBJ2-5,TGTGCCACCAGTGATTCGAAAGCGGGAGGGCAAGAGACCCAGTACTTC,CATSDSKAGGQETQYF
-,TRBV9,-,TRBJ2-1,TGTGCCAGCAGCGTAGGCGGGCTAGCACTTAACAATGAGCAGTTCTTC,CASSVGGLALNNEQFF
-,TRBV18,-,TRBJ1-4,TGTGCCAGCTCACCCATTGGAGGTAATGAAAAACTGTTTTTT,CASSPIGGNEKLFF
-,TRBV6-5,TRBD1,TRBJ2-7,TGTGCCAGCAGTTACCGTACAGGGGGCGAGCAGTACTTC,CASSYRTGGEQYF
many,TRBV10-3,-,TRBJ2-3,TGTGCCACCCTCTCGCGGAGCACAGATACGCAGTATTTT,CATLSRSTDTQYF
few,TRBV6-6,TRBD2,TRBJ2-5,TGTGCCAGCAGTTACTCGTCATTAGCGGGACAAGAGACCCAGTACTTC,CASSYSSLAGQETQYF
-,TRBV7-9,TRBD1,TRBJ2-7,TGTGCCAGCAGCTTGGGGGACAGTCAGAGCTCCTACGAGCAGTACTTC,CASSLGDSQSSYEQYF
-,TRBV24-1,TRBD2,TRBJ2-5,TGTGCCACCAGTGATTCAAGGGAGGGCGGAGAGACCCAGTACTTC,CATSDSREGGETQYF
-,TRBV7-6,TRBD2,TRBJ2-7,TGTGCCAGCAGCTTAGGATCCGGGACTAGCGGGGCCTACGAGCAGTACTTC,CASSLGSGTSGAYEQYF
-,TRBV11-3,TRBD1,TRBJ1-6,TGTGCCAGCAGCTTGACAGGGGGGGAATCACCCCTCCACTTT,CASSLTGGESPLHF
-,TRBV2,-,TRBJ2-4,TGTGCCAGCAGTGGTGACAGGACAGCCAAAAACATTCAGTACTTC,CASSGDRTAKNIQYF
few,TRBV5-1,-,TRBJ2-7,TGCGCCAGCAGCTCATCTCCCGGGGGCTCCTACGAGCAGTACTTC,CASSSSPGGSYEQYF
medium-sized,TRBV5-1,-,TRBJ1-2,TGCGCCAGCCGCCCTAGTACGGCTGACTATGGCTACACCTTC,CASRPSTADYGYTF
-,TRBV27,TRBD1,TRBJ2-7,TGTGCCAGCAGTTTTTACGGACAGGCCAGCTACGAGCAGTACTTC,CASSFYGQASYEQYF
-,TRBV11-2,-,TRBJ1-5,TGTGCCAGCAGCTTAGACGGGAACAGCAATCAGCCCCAGCATTTT,CASSLDGNSNQPQHF
-,TRBV12-3/TRBV12-4,-,TRBJ1-1,TGTGCCAGCGGTAGAACGGCTGAAGCTTTCTTT,CASGRTAEAFF
-,TRBV11-2,-,TRBJ1-2,TGTGCCAGCAGCTTAACAGCTAACTATGGCTACACCTTC,CASSLTANYGYTF
-,TRBV28,-,TRBJ2-7,TGTGCCAGCAGTTCCCCGGGGAGGAGTAGTGACGAGCAGTACTTC,CASSSPGRSSDEQYF
few,TRBV9,TRBD2,TRBJ2-1,TGTGCCAGCAGCGTAAGCGGGCTCGGAGGGGGACTAGCGGGATCTCCCTCCTACAATGAGCAGTTCTTC,CASSVSGLGGGLAGSPSYNEQFF
-,TRBV19,TRBD1,TRBJ1-6,TGTGCCAGTAGTCCCCGGGACAGGGTCGATTCACCCCTCCACTTT,CASSPRDRVDSPLHF
-,TRBV28,-,TRBJ1-2,TGTGCCAGCAGGATAAGCAGGACGGGGGGGGACTATGGCTACACCTTC,CASRISRTGGDYGYTF
-,TRBV2,-,TRBJ1-5,TGTGCCAGCAGTCCAGGACAGCTTAGCAATCAGCCCCAGCATTTT,CASSPGQLSNQPQHF
-,TRBV7-8,TRBD1,TRBJ2-3,TGTGCCAGCAGCTTATATGGGGACAGGGGCGGGGATACGCAGTATTTT,CASSLYGDRGGDTQYF
-,TRBV28,-,TRBJ2-1,TGTGCCAGCAGTTCCCTCCACGACAGCCAGTACAATGAGCAGTTCTTC,CASSSLHDSQYNEQFF
-,TRBV6-5,-,TRBJ2-5,TGTGCCAGCAGTTACTTCGGGGAGACCCAGTACTTC,CASSYFGETQYF
-,TRBV27,TRBD1,TRBJ1-3,TGTGCCAGCAGTTTATCCGGACAGGGGTATTCGGGAAACACCATATATTTT,CASSLSGQGYSGNTIYF
-,TRBV6-5,TRBD2,TRBJ2-5,TGTGCCAGCAGTTGGGGACTAGCGGGCGGCGAGACCCAGTACTTC,CASSWGLAGGETQYF
-,TRBV7-6,TRBD1,TRBJ1-2,TGTGCCAGCAGCTCCACCCCCAGGACAGGGGGTGTTAGTGGCTACACCTTC,CASSSTPRTGGVSGYTF
-,TRBV7-3,TRBD2,TRBJ2-1,TGTGCCAGCAGCTTAATCGGGTCTAGCGGGGGGAGCTCCTACAATGAGCAGTTCTTC,CASSLIGSSGGSSYNEQFF
-,TRBV14,TRBD2,TRBJ2-1,TGTGCCAGCAGCCAAGAACCAGCGGGAGGTGTAAATGAGCAGTTCTTC,CASSQEPAGGVNEQFF
-,TRBV7-6,-,TRBJ2-7,TGTGCCAGCAGCCAAGAGGGCGGCTACGAGCAGTACTTC,CASSQEGGYEQYF
-,TRBV19,TRBD1,TRBJ2-2,TGTGCCAGTAGTAGAGGTGCGACAGGGGGCTATAGCGGGGAGCTGTTTTTT,CASSRGATGGYSGELFF
once,TRBV4-2,TRBD2,TRBJ2-4,TGTGCCAGCAGCCAAGATTGGCCTAGCGGCTTAGCCAAAAACATTCAGTACTTC,CASSQDWPSGLAKNIQYF
-,TRBV10-3,-,TRBJ1-3,TGTGCCATCAGTGAGTCGGCAGGGGTCCCCTCTGGAAACACCATATATTTT,CAISESAGVPSGNTIYF
once,TRBV6-4,TRBD2,TRBJ2-1,TGTGCCAGCAACCTTGGACTAGCGGGGAATGAGCAGTTCTTC,CASNLGLAGNEQFF
-,TRBV4-1,TRBD1,TRBJ1-1,TGCGCCAGCAGCCCACGACAGGGGCTGGGAGAAAACACTGAAGCTTTCTTT,CASSPRQGLGENTEAFF